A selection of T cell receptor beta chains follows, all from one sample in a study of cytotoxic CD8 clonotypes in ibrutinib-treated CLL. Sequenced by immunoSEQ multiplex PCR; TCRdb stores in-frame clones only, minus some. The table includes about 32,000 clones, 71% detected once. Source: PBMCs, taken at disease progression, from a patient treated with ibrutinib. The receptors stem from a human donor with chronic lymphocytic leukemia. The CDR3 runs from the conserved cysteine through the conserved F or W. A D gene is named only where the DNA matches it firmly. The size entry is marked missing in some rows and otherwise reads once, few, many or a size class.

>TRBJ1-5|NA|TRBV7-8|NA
TGTGCCAGCAGCTTAGGGCCGGAGATGCCCCAGCATTTT
CASSLGPEMPQHF
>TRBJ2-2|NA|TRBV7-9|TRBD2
TGTGCCAGCAGCTCACCGACTAGCGGGGCGAACACCGGGGAGCTGTTTTTT
CASSSPTSGANTGELFF
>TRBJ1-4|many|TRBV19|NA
TGTGCCAGTAGTACGAGGGGACTTGGCGAAAAACTGTTTTTT
CASSTRGLGEKLFF
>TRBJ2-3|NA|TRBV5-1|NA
TGCGCCAGCAGCTTGGCCGGGGTGGGCACAGATACGCAGTATTTT
CASSLAGVGTDTQYF
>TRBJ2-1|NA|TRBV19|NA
TGTGCCAGCCGGGACCCCTGGGTCGATGAGCAGTTCTTC
CASRDPWVDEQFF
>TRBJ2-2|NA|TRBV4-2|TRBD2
TGTGCCAGCAGCCAAGAAGGGACTAGATTCGCCGGGGAGCTGTTTTTT
CASSQEGTRFAGELFF
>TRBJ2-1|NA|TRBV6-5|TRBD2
TGTGCCAGCAGGATACTAGCGGGGGGGTACAATGAGCAGTTCTTC
CASRILAGGYNEQFF
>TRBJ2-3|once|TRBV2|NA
TGTGCCAGCAGTGGGATTGGCCTCAGCACAGATACGCAGTATTTT
CASSGIGLSTDTQYF
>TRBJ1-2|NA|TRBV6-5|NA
TGTGCCAGCAGTTACTCGAACAGTAACTATGGCTACACCTTC
CASSYSNSNYGYTF
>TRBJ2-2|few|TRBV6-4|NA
TGTGCCAGCAGTGACACGAACACCGGGGAGCTGTTTTTT
CASSDTNTGELFF
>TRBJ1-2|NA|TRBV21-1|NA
TGTGCCAGCAGCAAAGGGGCCTGGACAGGGGCCCTCTATGGCTACACCTTC
CASSKGAWTGALYGYTF
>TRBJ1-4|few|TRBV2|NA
TGTGCCAGCAGTGACCAGGGGGAAAAACTGTTTTTT
CASSDQGEKLFF